This T cell receptor beta chain was identified in a study of CXCR3-negative and CXCR3-positive naive CD8 T cells. Study findings and constraints: With CXCR3 expression partially decreased after cryopreservation, most assays relied on fresh PBMCs. Relative to CXCR3-negative naive cells, CXCR3-positive naive cells had more hydrophobic TRB CDR3s.

The germline V gene has CDR1 SQVTM and CDR2 ANQGSEA. This CDR3 spans 15 amino acids. TRB cDNA was prepared as libraries by UMI-labeled 5' RACE. Each CDR3 protein gets one entry in TCRdb, which reprocessed the 5' RACE reads and gives no DNA. The table lists 7,500 to 8,500 distinct CDR3 sequences. Points on this clonotype: Its antigen is not identified.

Those CD8+ T cells considered naive were CD45RO-CCR7+CD27+CD95-. This chain joins TRBV29-1 and TRBJ2-3. Specimen: naive CXCR3+ CD8+ T cells from blood. The subset is: CD45RO-CCR7+CD27+CD95- naive CD8+ T cells expressing CXCR3 (TNR3+). The sequence was collected from a human donor in good health. Some clones in this sample may be carry-over from other donors' samples. The CDR3 spells CSVEDVQLSTDTQYF.